A single T cell receptor (beta chain) is shown here with its context. Using RNA transcripts, the TCR beta CDR3 regions were amplified. Following a first-round RT-PCR that used HTBI primers, a second-round multiplex PCR was carried out. One entry per CDR3 protein results from TCRdb running MiXCR on the multiplex PCR reads. The sample records approximately 700,000 distinct CDR3 sequences, about 38% being singletons. This entry is derived from a study of Graves' ophthalmopathy and Graves' hyperthyroidism. Sequenced: peripheral blood. The clonotype originates from an adult man with Graves' ophthalmopathy.

Here the CDR3 reads CAISESGGQLGYTF. In nucleotides, the CDR3 is TGTGCCATCAGTGAGTCGGGGGGACAGCTGGGCTACACCTTC. The rearrangement joins TRBV10-3 to TRBJ1-2; the match to TRBD1 covers 7 bases. The CDR3 consists of 14 residues. The V and J ends lost 0 bases and 8 bases, in that order; junction bases with no gene match: 6. CDR1 ENHRY and CDR2 SYGVKD come from the germline V gene.